These 5 T cell receptor beta chains originate from one sample sequenced in a study of T cells after yellow fever vaccination. TCRdb itself ran the 5' RACE reads through MiXCR, one entry per CDR3 protein. The sample lists about 430,000 distinct CDR3 sequences; roughly 20% were seen once. The sample was PBMCs, taken before the yellow fever booster vaccination. All receptors derive from a man younger than 35 who received the YFV17D yellow fever vaccine.

Only a few counts were recorded for this clonotype. The CDR3 DNA sequence: TGTGCCAGCAGTTACGCGGAATATAGCAATCAGCCCCAGCATTTT. Its protein is CASSYAEYSNQPQHF. The gene calls are TRBV6-6 and TRBJ1-5, with D uncertain. Per germline, CDR1 MNHNY and CDR2 SVGAGI (reference sequence). CDR3 length: 15 residues. V was clipped by 2 bases and J by 0 bases, with 8 bases between them.

This clonotype was detected a few times. The chain carries TRBV28 and TRBJ2-1, with TRBD1 identical over 9 bases. Germline assignment: CDR1 MDHEN and CDR2 SYDVKM. V gave up 6 bases and J gave up 7 bases; unmatched junction bases: 7. The CDR3 spans 14 residues. Here the CDR3 reads CASRYTGQGNEQFF. The CDR3 DNA is TGTGCCAGCAGATATACCGGACAGGGGAATGAGCAGTTCTTC.

The chain links TRBV3-1 to TRBJ2-7; a possible D gene is TRBD1 (5 bases). The CDR3 runs 14 residues. Trimming pared 4 bases from V and 0 bases from J, leaving 10 bases between. Germline V lookup: CDR1 LGHDT, CDR2 YNNKEL (reference sequence). The CDR3 region is CASSPGLDSYEQYV. The CDR3 region has the DNA TGTGCCAGCAGCCCAGGGCTTGACTCCTACGAGCAGTACGTC.

This clonotype has just a few counts. This chain uses TRBV12-3 or TRBV12-4 with TRBJ2-1; 11 nucleotides line up with TRBD2. The V gene end was trimmed by 2 bases and the J gene end by 9 bases; junction bases not matched to a gene: 6. The CDR3 consists of 15 residues. In DNA, the CDR3 is TGTGCCAGCAGTTTAAGGCTAGCGGGGGGCAGTGAGCAGTTCTTC. This codes for CASSLRLAGGSEQFF.

This sequence joins TRBV5-1 and TRBJ1-1; no clear D. The germline V and J ends were trimmed by 4 bases and 4 bases, with 14 bases remaining between them. The germline gives CDR1 SGHRS, CDR2 YFSETQ. The CDR3 sequence is 14 residues long. The CDR3 sequence is CASSPRAPGTEAFF. The CDR3 coding sequence is TGCGCCAGCAGCCCCCGAGCGCCGGGCACTGAAGCTTTCTTT.